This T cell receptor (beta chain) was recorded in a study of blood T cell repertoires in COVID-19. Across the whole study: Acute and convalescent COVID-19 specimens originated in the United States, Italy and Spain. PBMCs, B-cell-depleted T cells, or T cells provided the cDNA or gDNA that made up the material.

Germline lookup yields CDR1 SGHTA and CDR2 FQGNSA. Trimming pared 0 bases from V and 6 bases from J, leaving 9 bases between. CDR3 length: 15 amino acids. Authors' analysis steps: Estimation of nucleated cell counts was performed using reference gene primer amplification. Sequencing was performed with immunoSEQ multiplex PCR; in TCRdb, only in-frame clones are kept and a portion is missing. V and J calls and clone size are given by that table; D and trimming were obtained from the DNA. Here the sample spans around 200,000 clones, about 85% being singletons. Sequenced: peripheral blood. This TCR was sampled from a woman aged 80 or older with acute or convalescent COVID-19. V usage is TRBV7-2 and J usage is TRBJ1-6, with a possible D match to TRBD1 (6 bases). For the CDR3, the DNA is TGTGCCAGCAGCTTAGCTCAGGGGCCTAATTCACCCCTCCACTTT. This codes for CASSLAQGPNSPLHF.